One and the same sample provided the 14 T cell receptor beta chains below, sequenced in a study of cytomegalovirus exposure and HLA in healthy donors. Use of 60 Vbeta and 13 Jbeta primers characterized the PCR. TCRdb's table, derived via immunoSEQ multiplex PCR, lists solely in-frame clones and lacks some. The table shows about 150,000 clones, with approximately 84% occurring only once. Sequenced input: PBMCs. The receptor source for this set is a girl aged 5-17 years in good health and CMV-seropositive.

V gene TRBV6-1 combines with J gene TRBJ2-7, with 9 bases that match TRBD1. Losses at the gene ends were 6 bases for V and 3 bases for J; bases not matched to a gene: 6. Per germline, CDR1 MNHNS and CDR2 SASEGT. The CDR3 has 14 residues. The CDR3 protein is CASSPGQGSYEQYF. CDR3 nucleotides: TGTGCCAGCAGCCCGGGACAGGGAAGCTACGAGCAGTACTTC.

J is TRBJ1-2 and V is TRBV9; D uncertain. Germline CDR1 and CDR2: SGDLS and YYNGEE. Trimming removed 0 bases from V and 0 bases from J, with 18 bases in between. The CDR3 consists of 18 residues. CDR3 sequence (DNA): TGTGCCAGCAGCGTAGTATTTGAATGGAACGGGTCTAACTATGGCTACACCTTC. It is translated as CASSVVFEWNGSNYGYTF.

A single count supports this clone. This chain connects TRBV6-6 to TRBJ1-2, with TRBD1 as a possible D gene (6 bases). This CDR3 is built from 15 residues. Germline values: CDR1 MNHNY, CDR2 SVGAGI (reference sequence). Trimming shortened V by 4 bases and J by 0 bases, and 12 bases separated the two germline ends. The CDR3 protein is CASSFDGQPNYGYTF. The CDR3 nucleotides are TGTGCCAGCAGTTTCGACGGACAGCCTAACTATGGCTACACCTTC.

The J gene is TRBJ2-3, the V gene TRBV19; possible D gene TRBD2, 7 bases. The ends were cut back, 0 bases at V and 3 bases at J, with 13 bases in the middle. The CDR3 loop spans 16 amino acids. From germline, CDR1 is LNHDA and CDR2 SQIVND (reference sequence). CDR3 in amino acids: CASSIDEGGPTDTQYF. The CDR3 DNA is TGTGCCAGTAGTATAGACGAGGGGGGGCCGACAGATACGCAGTATTTT.

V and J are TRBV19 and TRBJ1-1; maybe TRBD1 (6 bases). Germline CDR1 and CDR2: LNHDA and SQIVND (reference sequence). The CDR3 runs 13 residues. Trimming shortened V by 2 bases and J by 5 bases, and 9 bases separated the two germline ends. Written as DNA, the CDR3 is TGTGCCAGTAGTATAAAGGGGACAACTGAAGCTTTCTTT. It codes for CASSIKGTTEAFF.

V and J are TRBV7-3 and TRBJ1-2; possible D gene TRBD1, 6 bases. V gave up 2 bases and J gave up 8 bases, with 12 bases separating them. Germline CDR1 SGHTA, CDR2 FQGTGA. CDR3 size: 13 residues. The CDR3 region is CASSLSVGGGYTF. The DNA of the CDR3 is TGTGCCAGCAGCTTATCGGTAGGGGGAGGCTACACCTTC.

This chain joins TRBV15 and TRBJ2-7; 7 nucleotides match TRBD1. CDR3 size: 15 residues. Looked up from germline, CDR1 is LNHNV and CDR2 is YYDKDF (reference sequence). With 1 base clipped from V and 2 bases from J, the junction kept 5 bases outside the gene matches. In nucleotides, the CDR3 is TGTGCCACCAGCAGAGCGACGACAGGGACCTACGAGCAGTACTTC. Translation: CATSRATTGTYEQYF.

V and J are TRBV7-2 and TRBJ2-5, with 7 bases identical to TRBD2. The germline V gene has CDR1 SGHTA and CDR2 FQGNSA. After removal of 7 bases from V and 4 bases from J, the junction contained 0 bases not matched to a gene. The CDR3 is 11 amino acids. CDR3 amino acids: CASTGGETQYF. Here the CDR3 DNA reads TGTGCCAGCACGGGGGGAGAGACCCAGTACTTC.

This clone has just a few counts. This CDR3 reads CASSLRGSGANVLTF. The CDR3, as DNA: TGTGCCAGCAGCTTAAGGGGGAGTGGGGCCAACGTCCTGACTTTC. The chain carries TRBV5-8 and TRBJ2-6; D is possibly TRBD1 (6 bases). CDR1 is SGHTS and CDR2 is YDEGEE in the germline V gene. V was shortened by 2 bases and J by 3 bases, with 9 bases between the two germline ends. The CDR3 consists of 15 residues. Full variable domain (rest looked up from reference TRBV5-8 and TRBJ2-6): EAGVTQSPTHLIKTRGQQATLRCSPISGHTSVYWYQQALGLGLQFLLWYDEGEERNRGNFPPRFSGRQFPNYSSELNVNALELEDSALYLCASSLRGSGANVLTFGAGSRLTVL.

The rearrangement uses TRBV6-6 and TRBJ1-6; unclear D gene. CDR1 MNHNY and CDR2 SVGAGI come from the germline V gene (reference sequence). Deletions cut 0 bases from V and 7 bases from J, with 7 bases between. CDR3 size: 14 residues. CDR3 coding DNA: TGTGCCAGCAGTTACTCGGCCCCGAATTCACCCCTCCACTTT. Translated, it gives CASSYSAPNSPLHF.

DNA for the CDR3: TGTGCCAGCAGCTTAACGGTGAACACTGAAGCTTTCTTT. Encoded protein: CASSLTVNTEAFF. The chain is built from TRBV7-8 and TRBJ1-1; no definite D call. The germline gives CDR1 SGHVS, CDR2 FQNEAQ. This CDR3 is built from 13 residues. V lost 2 bases and J lost 0, with 4 bases in between.

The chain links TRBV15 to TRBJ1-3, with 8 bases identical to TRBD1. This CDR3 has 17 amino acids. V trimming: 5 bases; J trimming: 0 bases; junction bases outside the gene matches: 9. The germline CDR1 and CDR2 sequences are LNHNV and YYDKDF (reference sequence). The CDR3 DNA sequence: TGTGCCACCAGCCTAGGACAGGGTGCCTACTCTGGAAACACCATATATTTT. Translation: CATSLGQGAYSGNTIYF.

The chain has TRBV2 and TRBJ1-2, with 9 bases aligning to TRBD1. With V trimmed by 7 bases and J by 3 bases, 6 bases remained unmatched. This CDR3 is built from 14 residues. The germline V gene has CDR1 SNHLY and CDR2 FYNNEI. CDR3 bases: TGTGCCAGCACCCGGACAGGGGCCGACTATGGCTACACCTTC. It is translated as CASTRTGADYGYTF.

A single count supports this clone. The DNA for the CDR3 is TGTGCCAGCAGTTGGGAGTGGAATCAGCCCCAGCATTTT. Its protein product is CASSWEWNQPQHF. This rearrangement joins TRBV28 to TRBJ1-5; D unclear. The V gene's germline CDR1 is MDHEN and CDR2 SYDVKM. V dropped 4 bases and J dropped 4 bases, with 8 bases sitting between them. The CDR3 totals 13 residues.